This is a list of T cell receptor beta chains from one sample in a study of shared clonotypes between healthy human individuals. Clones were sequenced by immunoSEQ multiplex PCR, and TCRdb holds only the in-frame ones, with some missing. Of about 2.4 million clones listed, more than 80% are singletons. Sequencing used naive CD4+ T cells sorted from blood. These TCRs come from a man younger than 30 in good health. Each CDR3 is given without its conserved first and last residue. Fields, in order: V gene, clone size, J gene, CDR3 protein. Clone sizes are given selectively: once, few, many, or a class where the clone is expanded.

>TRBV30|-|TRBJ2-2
AWSLGEPTGELF
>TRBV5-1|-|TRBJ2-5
ASSLSGTSGSATQY
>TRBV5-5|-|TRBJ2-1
ASSFVGVGEQF
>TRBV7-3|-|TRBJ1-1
ASSSGTGGRTF
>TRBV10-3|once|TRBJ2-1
AISPGLLAGEQF
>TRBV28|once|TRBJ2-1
ASSLRQGGGSGATYNEQF
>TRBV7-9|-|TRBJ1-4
ASSLRGTSTEKLF
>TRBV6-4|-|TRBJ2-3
ASSGDSTDTQY
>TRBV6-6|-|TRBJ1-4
ASRGGQGDEKLF
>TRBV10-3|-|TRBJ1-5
AISGGQGPNQPQH
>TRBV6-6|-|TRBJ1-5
ASSRGENQPQH
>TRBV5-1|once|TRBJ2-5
ASSSETPTSY
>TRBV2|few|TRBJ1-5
ASRGQNQPQH
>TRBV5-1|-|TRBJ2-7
ASSLGSVYAGGTGSHEQY
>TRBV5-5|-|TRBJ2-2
ASSLAATGGQKNTGELF
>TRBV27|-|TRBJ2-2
ASTGTGAVNTGELF
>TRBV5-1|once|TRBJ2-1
ASSVGLAGGDEQF
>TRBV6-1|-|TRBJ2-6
ASSGEVLGANVLT
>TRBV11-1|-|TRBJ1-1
ASSLLGWTEAF
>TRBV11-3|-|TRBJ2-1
ATKFRASGLSSYNEQF
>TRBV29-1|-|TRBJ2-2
SASRDRVAGELF
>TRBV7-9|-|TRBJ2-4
ASSTALAGGVIQY
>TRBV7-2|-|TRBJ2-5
ATVLLSRETQY
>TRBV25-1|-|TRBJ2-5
ASSEAGRETQY
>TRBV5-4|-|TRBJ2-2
ASSMGRSNTGELF
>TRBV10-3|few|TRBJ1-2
AITRDTRSYT
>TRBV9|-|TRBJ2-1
ASSVAGAGTF
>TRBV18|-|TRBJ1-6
ASSPPGQGFTLH
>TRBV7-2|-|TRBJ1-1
ASSLIRLGNEAF
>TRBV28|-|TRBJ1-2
ASSPPGTAANYGYT
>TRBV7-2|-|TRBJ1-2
ASSLAGSPNYGYT
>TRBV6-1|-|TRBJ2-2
ASSRLAEGTGELF
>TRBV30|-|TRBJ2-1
AWSVGGTSYNEQF
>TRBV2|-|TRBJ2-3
ASRKAGVTDTQY
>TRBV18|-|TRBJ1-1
ASSPGTASIDTEAF
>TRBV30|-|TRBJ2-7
AWSAWDRGQSEQY
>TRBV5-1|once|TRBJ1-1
ASREGTEAF
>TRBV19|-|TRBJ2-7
ASSMVRPRGTYEQY
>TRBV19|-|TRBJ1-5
ASSKEDSKYSNQPQH